A single sample gave rise to the 21 T cell receptor beta chains below, sequenced in a study of shared clonotypes between healthy human individuals. Produced via immunoSEQ multiplex PCR; TCRdb's table is partial and in-frame only. The sample carries about 1.1 million clones, 70% to 85% recorded once. The sequenced sample consisted of memory CD4+ T cells from PBMCs. Noted subset: CD45RA-negative fraction. These TCRs come from a man younger than 30 in good health. Some clones in this sample may be carry-over from other donors' samples.

CDR3 amino acids: CASSQSGAINTEAFF. The CDR3 DNA is TGCGCCAGCAGCCAAAGCGGGGCAATTAACACTGAAGCTTTCTTT. The rearrangement uses TRBV4-1 and TRBJ1-1; TRBD1 might be the D (5 bases). Trimming removed 2 bases from V and 2 bases from J, with 12 bases in between. The CDR3 is 15 amino acids. Germline values: CDR1 MGHRA, CDR2 YSYEKL.

The genes are TRBV29-1 and TRBJ2-1, with 9 bases that match TRBD2. This CDR3 has 14 amino acids. Germline V gene lookup returns CDR1 SQVTM and CDR2 ANQGSEA. J gave up 6 bases and V 3 bases, and 6 bases lay outside the gene matches. CDR3 in amino acids: CSVDPGLASNEQFF. Here the CDR3 DNA reads TGCAGCGTTGATCCGGGACTAGCTAGCAATGAGCAGTTCTTC.

A single count supports this clone. V gene TRBV30 combines with J gene TRBJ2-5; tentatively, D is TRBD2 (6 bases). Trimming left V 2 bases short and J 2 bases short, with 12 bases between. Germline V gives CDR1 GTSNPN, CDR2 SVGIG (reference sequence). This CDR3 is built from 14 residues. CDR3 region: CAWSYGRPQETQYF. The CDR3 DNA follows: TGTGCCTGGAGTTATGGGAGGCCACAAGAGACCCAGTACTTC.

CDR3 sequence reads: CSVEDAGPGQYF. CDR3 nucleotide sequence: TGCAGCGTTGAAGATGCCGGGCCCGGGCAGTATTTT. The rearrangement uses TRBV29-1 and TRBJ2-3; no clear D gene. V was trimmed by 0 bases and J by 11 bases, leaving 12 bases between them. This CDR3 contains 12 residues. Per the germline V gene, CDR1 is SQVTM and CDR2 is ANQGSEA.

The V gene is TRBV7-3, the J gene TRBJ2-3; D is ambiguous. Germline values: CDR1 SGHTA, CDR2 FQGTGA. The CDR3 is made up of 16 amino acids. Trimming stripped 6 bases from V and 2 bases from J, with 18 bases between. CDR3 bases: TGTGCCAGCAGTCCAGGTTTTATCTCCATCACAGATACGCAGTATTTT. It codes for CASSPGFISITDTQYF.

The V call is TRBV5-1, the J call TRBJ1-2; TRBD1 is a possible D gene (5 bases). This CDR3 has 14 residues. Trimming left V 0 bases short and J 8 bases short, with 14 bases between. Germline V gene data show CDR1 as SGHRS and CDR2 as YFSETQ. This CDR3 is CASSLDGAGVGYTF. The CDR3 DNA reads as TGCGCCAGCAGCTTGGATGGGGCTGGGGTCGGCTACACCTTC.

This CDR3 is CASASGGEGNQPQHF. The DNA of the CDR3 is TGTGCCAGCGCATCGGGAGGGGAGGGAAATCAGCCCCAGCATTTT. The chain couples TRBV28 to TRBJ1-5; D is possibly TRBD1 (5 bases). Trimming stripped 8 bases from V and 4 bases from J, with 18 bases between. The CDR3 totals 15 residues. Germline lookup yields CDR1 MDHEN and CDR2 SYDVKM.

This rearrangement joins TRBV7-9 to TRBJ2-5, with D tentatively TRBD1 (5 bases). Looked up from germline, CDR1 is SEHNR and CDR2 is FQNEAQ (reference sequence). The CDR3 runs 14 residues. V was clipped by 5 bases and J by 5 bases, with 15 bases between them. The CDR3 DNA follows: TGTGCCAGCAGCCCCATCAGGGCCCGGGAGACCCAGTACTTC. This codes for CASSPIRARETQYF.

The chain combines TRBV28 with TRBJ1-2, with D possibly being TRBD1 (5 bases). Per the germline V gene, CDR1 is MDHEN and CDR2 is SYDVKM. V lost 7 bases, J lost 4 bases, and 13 bases lay in between. The CDR3 runs 13 residues. The CDR3 sequence is CASNSGYGYGYTF. The CDR3 DNA follows: TGTGCCAGCAATTCAGGGTACGGCTATGGCTACACCTTC.

This CDR3 is CASSLTEGGETQYF. The CDR3 DNA follows: TGCGCCAGCAGCTTGACCGAAGGCGGGGAGACCCAGTACTTC. V usage is TRBV5-1 and J usage is TRBJ2-5, with a weak D call TRBD2 (5 bases). Germline V gene sequence: CDR1 SGHRS, CDR2 YFSETQ. This CDR3 is built from 14 residues. Trimming removed 1 base from V and 5 bases from J, with 12 bases in between.

The CDR3 sequence: CASSFPGVVGYTF. In DNA, the CDR3 is TGTGCCAGCAGTTTTCCCGGGGTGGTGGGCTACACCTTC. The rearrangement joins TRBV28 to TRBJ1-2; D unresolved. V was pared by 3 bases and J by 8 bases, with 13 bases between. CDR1 is MDHEN, CDR2 SYDVKM, per germline. The CDR3 sequence is 13 residues long.

This clone was counted once. The rearrangement uses TRBV15 and TRBJ2-1, with TRBD2 identical over 13 bases. Trimming cost V 5 bases and J 6 bases; bases outside gene matches: 7. Germline V lookup: CDR1 LNHNV, CDR2 YYDKDF (reference sequence). This CDR3 comprises 16 residues. The chain's CDR3 is CATSSGLAGRGNEQFF. CDR3 bases: TGTGCCACCAGCTCGGGACTAGCGGGGAGGGGCAATGAGCAGTTCTTC.

A note on this clone: The sample has other DNA sequences that encode this CDR3 too. The genes are TRBV4-2 and TRBJ2-5; 12 nucleotides agree with TRBD2. CDR1 LGHNA and CDR2 YNFKEQ come from the germline V gene. The J segment lost 4 bases and the V segment lost 0 bases, leaving 3 bases of the junction unmatched. The CDR3 extends over 16 amino acids. The CDR3 DNA sequence: TGTGCCAGCAGCCAAGAGACTAGCGGGAGAGGAGAGACCCAGTACTTC. Protein: CASSQETSGRGETQYF.

The rearrangement uses TRBV5-1 and TRBJ2-7, with D maybe TRBD2 (5 bases). Trimming shortened V by 1 base and J by 4 bases, and 12 bases separated the two germline ends. CDR3 size: 14 residues. Per the germline V gene, CDR1 is SGHRS and CDR2 is YFSETQ. This CDR3 is CASSLSGGGYEQYF. In DNA, the CDR3 is TGCGCCAGCAGCTTGTCTGGCGGCGGGTACGAGCAGTACTTC. Looking up the rest from reference TRBV5-1 and TRBJ2-7 gives the full variable domain: KAGVTQTPRYLIKTRGQQVTLSCSPISGHRSVSWYQQTPGQGLQFLFEYFSETQRNKGNFPGRFSGRQFSNSRSEMNVSTLELGDSALYLCASSLSGGGYEQYFGPGTRLTVT.

This chain connects TRBV5-1 to TRBJ2-1, with 10 positions matching TRBD2. Trimming at V came to 1 base and at J to 8 bases, leaving 12 bases not matched to a gene. From germline, CDR1 is SGHRS and CDR2 YFSETQ. CDR3 size: 17 residues. CDR3 in amino acids: CASSLLSASGSVDEQFF. As DNA, the CDR3 is TGCGCCAGCAGCTTGTTATCGGCTAGCGGGAGTGTGGATGAGCAGTTCTTC.

This clone was picked up many times. The chain carries TRBV28 and TRBJ2-7; 7 bases align to TRBD1. The CDR3 covers 12 residues. Germline values: CDR1 MDHEN, CDR2 SYDVKM. After removal of 4 bases from V and 3 bases from J, the junction contained 0 bases not matched to a gene. In DNA, the CDR3 is TGTGCCAGCAGTTGGGACAGCTACGAGCAGTACTTC. Encoded protein: CASSWDSYEQYF. The complete variable domain, with remaining parts taken from reference TRBV28 and TRBJ2-7, reads DVKVTQSSRYLVKRTGEKVFLECVQDMDHENMFWYRQDPGLGLRLIYFSYDVKMKEKGDIPEGYSVSREKKERFSLILESASTNQTSMYLCASSWDSYEQYFGPGTRLTVT.

A few counts support this clone. This sequence joins TRBV5-6 and TRBJ1-2; the D is unclear. The CDR3 runs 13 residues. CDR1 SGHDT and CDR2 YYEEEE come from the germline V gene. Trimming took off 2 bases at V and 5 bases at J, with 10 bases between the two ends. The CDR3 bases are TGTGCCAGCAGCTTCTCAGACGAATATGGCTACACCTTC. Its protein product is CASSFSDEYGYTF.

The CDR3 coding sequence is TGCGCCAGCAGCCTAACAGGGGGGACCTACGAGCAGTACTTC. Translated: CASSLTGGTYEQYF. The chain is built from TRBV4-1 and TRBJ2-7, with 8 bases that match TRBD1. This CDR3 is 14 amino acids long. The V gene's germline CDR1 is MGHRA and CDR2 YSYEKL. V lost 4 bases to trimming and J lost 2 bases; unmatched junction nucleotides: 4.

This clone has just a few counts. The chain carries TRBV11-3 and TRBJ2-5, with TRBD2 matching 9 bases. Unmatched junction bases numbered 5, after V lost 0 bases and J lost 6 bases. CDR3 length: 15 residues. Looked up from germline, CDR1 is SGHNT and CDR2 is YENEEA. This CDR3 is CASSLDASGIQTQYF. The CDR3 DNA is TGTGCCAGCAGCTTAGATGCTAGCGGGATACAGACCCAGTACTTC.

The rearrangement uses TRBV18 and TRBJ2-3; the D gene is possibly TRBD1 (6 bases). V lost 3 bases to trimming and J lost 2 bases, with 12 bases between them. Germline-derived CDR1 and CDR2 are KGHSH and LQKENI. This CDR3 spans 15 amino acids. CDR3 region: CASSPSTGFTDTQYF. CDR3 nucleotides: TGTGCCAGCTCACCCTCGACAGGTTTCACAGATACGCAGTATTTT.

J is TRBJ2-2 and V is TRBV4-1; 9 nucleotides align to TRBD1. J lost 6 bases, V lost 3 bases, and 11 bases had no gene match. This CDR3 has 17 residues. Germline CDR1 and CDR2: MGHRA and YSYEKL. The CDR3 bases are TGCGCCAGCAGCCACGGAACCCACAGGGGGCTATCCGGGGAGCTGTTTTTT. It yields the protein CASSHGTHRGLSGELFF.